This record covers a single T cell receptor beta chain. The data originate from a study of blood T cell repertoires in COVID-19. On the study more broadly: Samples taken during acute and convalescent COVID-19 were collected in the United States, Italy and Spain.

This CDR3 region has 15 residues. TCRdb keeps only in-frame clones here, not all; method: immunoSEQ multiplex PCR. The sample consists of roughly 430,000 clones, over 75% of them appearing once. Participant reports of clinical history set cohort assignment. Sequenced sample: PBMCs or T cells enriched from blood (not recorded which). The TCR sequence derives from a woman aged 40 to 50 with acute COVID-19. J is TRBJ1-2 and V is TRBV21-1; TRBD1 is the table's D call and was not checked against the DNA. TRBV21-1 is given as a pseudogene. CDR3 DNA sequence: TGTGCCAGCAGCAAAGTTCCCACACCCAACTATGGCTACACCTTC. Protein: CASSKVPTPNYGYTF.